This record concerns one TCR beta chain sequence. Its target is unknown. TCRdb called the 5' RACE reads again in MiXCR, with one record for every CDR3 protein. Of 150,000 to 200,000 distinct CDR3 sequences listed, 13% are singletons. The CDR3 spans 13 residues. V was clipped by 3 bases and J by 10 bases; unmatched bases: 3. These data originate in a study of CD8 T cells in ankylosing spondylitis. Study results and limitations: Blood of patients with ankylosing spondylitis appeared to be characterized by a TCR beta motif of roughly eight highly homologous variants. Disease-associated clones were reportedly significantly overrepresented in matched ankylosing spondylitis synovial fluid. The authors found the disease-linked clones to be CD8+ and relatively rare in peripheral blood. Some motif variants had been reported before (in reactive arthritis synovial fluid and blood).

The chain uses TRBV12-3 or TRBV12-4 and TRBJ2-1; 10 positions agree with TRBD1. Input material: blood, either unsorted or a sorted T cell fraction (not recorded which). This sequence was found in a female donor with ankylosing spondylitis or in good health (not recorded which). The CDR3 nucleotides are TGTGCCAGCAGTTTGGGACAGGGGAGGGAGCAGTTCTTC. It codes for CASSLGQGREQFF.